The present TCR beta chain was sequenced within a study of monozygotic twins with inflammatory bowel disease. The CDR3 spans 15 residues. No DNA is given; TCRdb re-called the 5' RACE reads and lists each CDR3 protein once. The specimen's table records about 450,000 distinct CDR3 sequences. The material sequenced was blood. This TCR was recovered from a human donor with ulcerative colitis or Crohn's disease, or a healthy co-twin of an affected twin (not recorded which). This chain uses TRBV12-3 or TRBV12-4 with TRBJ2-1. The CDR3 protein is CASSLVGYSYNEQFF.